The 31 T cell receptor beta chains reported below all come from one sample, sequenced in a study of blood T cell repertoires in COVID-19. Here immunoSEQ multiplex PCR was the method, and the copy in TCRdb shows in-frame clones only, minus some. The sample has approximately 350,000 clones, about nine tenths seen once. Material: peripheral blood. Receptor source: a woman aged 45-65 years with COVID-19, enrolled during active disease.

This clone was counted only a few times. The rearrangement links TRBV4-2 to TRBJ2-6; a weak D match, TRBD1 (5 bases). Trimming cost V 0 bases and J 2 bases, with 8 bases left between them. The germline CDR1 and CDR2 sequences are LGHNA and YNFKEQ. The CDR3 runs to 16 residues. The DNA of the CDR3 is TGTGCCAGCAGCCAAGATCCCAGGGCTGGGGCCAACGTCCTGACTTTC. It translates to CASSQDPRAGANVLTF.

This clone has only one observation. The V call is TRBV5-4, the J call TRBJ2-5, with a tentative D call TRBD1 (5 bases). Germline V gene lookup returns CDR1 SGHNT and CDR2 YYREEE (reference sequence). The CDR3 runs 14 residues. V shed 5 bases and J shed 5 bases, with 16 bases lying between them. The CDR3 region is CASSRDLGRETQYF. CDR3 DNA: TGTGCCAGCAGTCGAGACCTGGGGCGGGAGACCCAGTACTTC.

This chain connects TRBV7-6 to TRBJ2-5; 7 bases agree with TRBD1. Germline lookup yields CDR1 SGHVS and CDR2 FNYEAQ. Trimming cost V 3 bases and J 5 bases; bases outside gene matches: 9. There are 15 residues in the CDR3. CDR3 nucleotide sequence: TGTGCCAGCAGCTTCCGACAGGGTAAAACGGAGACCCAGTACTTC. Translated, it gives CASSFRQGKTETQYF.

The CDR3 nucleotides read TGTGCCAGCAGCCAAGGGAGGTCCTACGAGCAGTACTTC. Amino acid sequence: CASSQGRSYEQYF. This chain connects TRBV7-2 to TRBJ2-7, with D perhaps matching TRBD2 (6 bases). Germline CDR1 and CDR2: SGHTA and FQGNSA. Deletions cut 5 bases from V and 1 base from J, with 9 bases between. The CDR3 has 13 amino acids.

V gene TRBV25-1 combines with J gene TRBJ2-7, with 8 bases that match TRBD1. CDR1 MGHDK and CDR2 SYGVNS come from the germline V gene. The junction had 8 bases not matched to a gene; V was cut back by 3 bases and J by 1 base. The CDR3 has 16 amino acids. The CDR3 DNA follows: TGTGCCAGCAGTGATCGGACAGGGATGACTTCCTACGAGCAGTACTTC. Translating gives CASSDRTGMTSYEQYF.

The V and J genes are TRBV2 and TRBJ2-2; 7 bases align to TRBD1. The germline gives CDR1 SNHLY, CDR2 FYNNEI. The CDR3 has 15 residues. The chain's CDR3 is CAWGTVRGATGELFF. CDR3 nucleotide sequence: TGTGCGTGGGGGACAGTACGGGGTGCCACCGGGGAGCTGTTTTTT.

The J gene is TRBJ2-7, the V gene TRBV6-2 or TRBV6-3, with TRBD1 matching over 7 bases. This CDR3 has 14 amino acids. V was pared by 5 bases and J by 3 bases, with 7 bases of the junction left unmatched. From germline, CDR1 is MNHEY and CDR2 SVGEGT. The CDR3 reads CASSPQGNGYEQYF. In DNA form, the CDR3 reads TGTGCCAGCAGTCCACAGGGGAACGGCTACGAGCAGTACTTC.

J is TRBJ2-5 and V is TRBV18; TRBD2 matches 10 bases. The ends lost 2 bases at V and 4 bases at J; junction bases unmatched: 19. Germline V lookup: CDR1 KGHSH, CDR2 LQKENI. The CDR3 has 20 amino acids. CDR3 sequence (DNA): TGTGCCAGCTCACCATATGAACTAGCGGGGAGACCCCCCGGTGGAGAGACCCAGTACTTC. It encodes CASSPYELAGRPPGGETQYF.

J is TRBJ2-3 and V is TRBV12-3 or TRBV12-4; TRBD2 is a possible D gene (5 bases). Trimming stripped 6 bases from V and 7 bases from J, with 14 bases between. CDR3 length equals 13 residues. CDR3 sequence reads: CASSPSDWNTQYF. As DNA, the CDR3 is TGTGCCAGCAGCCCCTCGGACTGGAATACGCAGTATTTT.

This sequence joins TRBV6-5 and TRBJ1-2; 8 positions agree with TRBD1. CDR1 is MNHEY and CDR2 is SVGAGI in the germline V gene. Trimming at V came to 8 bases and at J to 3 bases, leaving 8 bases not matched to a gene. CDR3 size: 14 residues. This chain's CDR3 is CASLRPGQDYGYTF. The CDR3 DNA reads TGTGCCAGCCTACGACCGGGACAGGACTATGGCTACACCTTC.

The rearrangement joins TRBV19 to TRBJ2-3; 10 bases are a match to TRBD2. Looked up from germline, CDR1 is LNHDA and CDR2 is SQIVND (reference sequence). The CDR3 loop spans 15 amino acids. V shed 6 bases, J shed 7 bases, and the junction held 10 bases outside the gene matches. Written as DNA, the CDR3 is TGTGCCAGTAGAGAGTTAGCGGGAGGAATAAATACGCAGTATTTT. It specifies CASRELAGGINTQYF.

The count of this clone is one. The chain combines TRBV30 with TRBJ2-5; 9 bases align to TRBD2. Germline assignment: CDR1 GTSNPN and CDR2 SVGIG (reference sequence). CDR3 length equals 16 residues. V lost 2 bases and J lost 5; bases outside the gene matches: 12. The CDR3 DNA follows: TGTGCCTGGAGTCCCCTAGCGGGAAGGTCGTATGAGACCCAGTACTTC. Its protein product is CAWSPLAGRSYETQYF.

The rearrangement links TRBV7-3 to TRBJ1-1; perhaps TRBD1 as D (5 bases). The CDR3 totals 13 residues. The V end lost 4 bases, the J end lost 2 bases, and 8 bases lay between the germline ends. Germline V gives CDR1 SGHTA, CDR2 FQGTGA. CDR3 in amino acids: CASSSQVNTEAFF. The CDR3 DNA reads as TGTGCCAGCAGCTCACAGGTTAACACTGAAGCTTTCTTT.

This clone was seen more than once but under ten times. The chain has TRBV19 and TRBJ2-7, with D tentatively TRBD1 (5 bases). V was cut by 0 bases and J by 5 bases, with 17 bases left in between. The CDR3 covers 16 residues. Germline loops: CDR1 LNHDA, CDR2 SQIVND (reference sequence). Written as DNA, the CDR3 is TGTGCCAGTAGTATAGAAGGGCTGACATGGGGCAACGAGCAGTACTTC. Protein: CASSIEGLTWGNEQYF.

The chain joins TRBV7-3 to TRBJ1-1, with 7 bases identical to TRBD1. CDR3 length: 13 amino acids. The germline V gene has CDR1 SGHTA and CDR2 FQGTGA. After removal of 2 bases from V and 10 bases from J, the junction contained 7 bases not matched to a gene. The CDR3 protein is CASSLRQGMVAFF. As DNA, the CDR3 is TGTGCCAGCAGCTTACGACAGGGAATGGTAGCTTTCTTT.

Comments on this clone: Other DNA sequences within the sample encode an identical CDR3. This sequence joins TRBV7-9 and TRBJ2-1, with 7 nucleotides matching TRBD1. This CDR3 is built from 15 residues. Germline V gene lookup returns CDR1 SEHNR and CDR2 FQNEAQ (reference sequence). V shed 4 bases, J shed 0 bases, and the junction held 3 bases outside the gene matches. The CDR3 reads CASSSGQSSYNEQFF. The CDR3 DNA reads as TGTGCCAGCAGCTCGGGACAGAGCTCCTACAATGAGCAGTTCTTC.

The V call is TRBV5-5, the J call TRBJ1-3; perhaps TRBD1 as D (6 bases). The CDR3 is 13 amino acids. V shed 0 bases and J shed 9 bases, with 10 bases lying between them. Germline-derived CDR1 and CDR2 are SGHKS and YYEKEE (reference sequence). Here the CDR3 reads CASSLVQGITIYF. CDR3 nucleotide sequence: TGTGCCAGCAGCTTGGTACAGGGCATCACCATATATTTT.

V and J are TRBV5-1 and TRBJ2-1; 7 nucleotides match TRBD2. Germline CDR1 and CDR2: SGHRS and YFSETQ. The CDR3 covers 15 residues. After removal of 6 bases from V and 0 bases from J, the junction contained 6 bases not matched to a gene. The CDR3 DNA reads as TGCGCCAGCACTACTACTAGCGCCTCCTACAATGAGCAGTTCTTC. Encoded protein: CASTTTSASYNEQFF.

This clone was picked up one time. V gene TRBV27 combines with J gene TRBJ1-2; maybe TRBD1 (6 bases). This CDR3 comprises 13 residues. Looked up from germline, CDR1 is MNHEY and CDR2 is SMNVEV (reference sequence). V was shortened by 6 bases and J by 2 bases, with 10 bases between the two germline ends. As DNA, the CDR3 is TGTGCCAGCAGATTCGGACAGAACTATGGCTACACCTTC. As protein: CASRFGQNYGYTF.

The rearrangement uses TRBV12-5 and TRBJ2-1, with 13 nucleotides matching TRBD2. The CDR3 runs to 16 residues. Trimming took 6 bases from V and 1 from J; bases not matched to a gene: 3. Germline CDR1 LGHNT, CDR2 FRNRAP. CDR3 DNA: TGTGCTAGTGGCCCGGGACTAGCGGGGTCCTACAATGAGCAGTTCTTC. This translates into CASGPGLAGSYNEQFF.

In DNA form, the CDR3 reads TGTGCCAGCAGCGGCGGGACAGGGTTCTATGGCTACACCTTC. Translated, it gives CASSGGTGFYGYTF. The J gene is TRBJ1-2, the V gene TRBV5-4; 9 bases map to TRBD1. In germline, CDR1 is SGHNT, CDR2 YYREEE (reference sequence). V lost 4 bases and J lost 4; bases outside the gene matches: 5. CDR3 size: 14 residues.

This clone came up a few times. The rearrangement links TRBV24-1 to TRBJ1-5, with a tentative D call TRBD1 (5 bases). Germline CDR1 reads KGHDR; CDR2 reads SFDVKD. V lost 3 bases and J 6 bases, leaving 11 bases between the germline ends. This CDR3 comprises 14 residues. CDR3: CATSDIRVSQPQHF. In nucleotides, the CDR3 is TGTGCCACCAGTGATATCAGGGTTAGTCAGCCCCAGCATTTT.

The chain joins TRBV7-9 to TRBJ2-2; TRBD1 might be the D (6 bases). V lost 1 base and J 0 bases, leaving 6 bases between the germline ends. The CDR3 runs 15 residues. CDR1 is SEHNR, CDR2 FQNEAQ, per germline (reference sequence). This CDR3 reads CASSLGTANTGELFF. The CDR3 DNA reads TGTGCCAGCAGCTTAGGGACAGCGAACACCGGGGAGCTGTTTTTT.

This clone has only one observation. The gene calls are TRBV5-6 and TRBJ1-1; no clear D gene. CDR3 length: 14 residues. Looked up from germline, CDR1 is SGHDT and CDR2 is YYEEEE. V lost 2 bases and J 0 bases, leaving 8 bases between the germline ends. DNA for the CDR3: TGTGCCAGCAGCTTAGTCACAATGAACACTGAAGCTTTCTTT. This codes for CASSLVTMNTEAFF.

The gene calls are TRBV2 and TRBJ1-5; D is unresolved. V lost 3 bases and J 2 bases, leaving 14 bases between the germline ends. Germline V lookup: CDR1 SNHLY, CDR2 FYNNEI. The CDR3 extends over 16 amino acids. CDR3 region: CASSDSDSLGNQPQHF. CDR3 coding DNA: TGTGCCAGCAGTGATTCGGACTCCCTAGGCAATCAGCCCCAGCATTTT. The variable domain in full, with the rest retrieved from reference TRBV2 and TRBJ1-5, is EPEVTQTPSHQVTQMGQEVILRCVPISNHLYFYWYRQILGQKVEFLVSFYNNEISEKSEIFDDQFSVERPDGSNFTLKIRSTKLEDSAMYFCASSDSDSLGNQPQHFGDGTRLSIL.

The chain has TRBV9 and TRBJ1-1; no reliable D call. Germline V gives CDR1 SGDLS, CDR2 YYNGEE. There are 13 residues in the CDR3. Trimming cost V 0 bases and J 0 bases, with 3 bases left between them. The CDR3 is CASSVALNTEAFF. DNA of the CDR3: TGTGCCAGCAGCGTAGCTTTGAACACTGAAGCTTTCTTT.

The chain couples TRBV19 to TRBJ2-2; D gene unclear. V lost 9 bases and J lost 4, with 12 bases in between. CDR1 and CDR2 from the germline V gene are LNHDA and SQIVND (reference sequence). The CDR3 sequence is 13 residues long. The CDR3 loop is CASRPPPTGELFF. The CDR3 bases are TGTGCCAGCCGTCCCCCCCCCACCGGGGAGCTGTTTTTT.

This sequence joins TRBV19 and TRBJ2-6, with a tentative D call TRBD1 (5 bases). Between the trimmed V and J ends, which lost 0 bases and 1 base, there was a span of 13 bases. The CDR3 sequence is 18 residues long. Germline loops: CDR1 LNHDA, CDR2 SQIVND (reference sequence). The CDR3 reads CASSIEATVISGANVLTF. The CDR3 coding sequence is TGTGCCAGTAGTATAGAAGCGACAGTTATATCTGGGGCCAACGTCCTGACTTTC.

The chain is built from TRBV9 and TRBJ2-3, with D uncertain. This CDR3 has 16 amino acids. From germline, CDR1 is SGDLS and CDR2 YYNGEE. Trimming stripped 0 bases from V and 2 bases from J, with 13 bases between. DNA for the CDR3: TGTGCCAGCAGCGTAGGAAACTACGCATTCACAGATACGCAGTATTTT. As protein: CASSVGNYAFTDTQYF.

The rearrangement uses TRBV5-1 and TRBJ2-3; 12 positions agree with TRBD2. In germline, CDR1 is SGHRS, CDR2 YFSETQ. V lost 4 bases and J lost 3; bases outside the gene matches: 3. The CDR3 is 15 residues long. CDR3 sequence (DNA): TGCGCCAGCAGCCAGACTAGCGGGAGTACAGATACGCAGTATTTT. It codes for CASSQTSGSTDTQYF. The full variable domain, rest sourced from reference TRBV5-1 and TRBJ2-3, is KAGVTQTPRYLIKTRGQQVTLSCSPISGHRSVSWYQQTPGQGLQFLFEYFSETQRNKGNFPGRFSGRQFSNSRSEMNVSTLELGDSALYLCASSQTSGSTDTQYFGPGTRLTVL.

This clone came up once. The chain couples TRBV11-2 to TRBJ2-1; 10 nucleotides line up with TRBD2. The CDR3 contains 16 residues. V lost 7 bases to trimming and J lost 4 bases; unmatched junction nucleotides: 10. The germline gives CDR1 SGHAT, CDR2 FQNNGV. The CDR3: CASTSGRTSGYNEQFF. Here the CDR3 DNA reads TGTGCCAGCACCTCGGGGAGGACTAGCGGTTACAATGAGCAGTTCTTC.